This is a list of T cell receptor beta chains from one sample in a study of shared clonotypes between healthy human individuals. Assay used: immunoSEQ multiplex PCR; TCRdb lists only in-frame clones, some missing. The sample has fewer than 700,000 clones, approximately 95% seen once; the top ten hold 0.11%. The sequencing input was naive CD8+ T cells sorted from blood. The receptors shown here come from a woman in her 30s in good health. Each CDR3 is given with its conserved first and last residue. The D gene is left open where the match is weak. The size field is filled for only some rows; it gives once, few, many or a size class.

V: TRBV27; length: 13; size: NA; J: TRBJ1-1; D: NA; CDR3: CASSLFIGTEAFF
V: TRBV7-9; length: 13; size: NA; J: TRBJ1-4; D: NA; CDR3: CASIAGEGEKLFF
V: TRBV9; length: 13; size: NA; J: TRBJ1-3; D: NA; CDR3: CASNTGGGNTIYF
V: TRBV4-1; length: 16; size: NA; J: TRBJ2-7; D: TRBD2; CDR3: CASSQGVLAGPYEQYF
V: TRBV5-4; length: 14; size: NA; J: TRBJ2-1; D: TRBD2; CDR3: CASSKGLAVNEQFF
V: TRBV25-1; length: 14; size: NA; J: TRBJ2-5; D: NA; CDR3: CASSVLGTQETQYF
V: TRBV28; length: 16; size: NA; J: TRBJ2-2; D: NA; CDR3: CASSLFTSRNTGELFF
V: TRBV5-1; length: 14; size: NA; J: TRBJ2-5; D: NA; CDR3: CASKDGRGEETQYF
V: TRBV19; length: 14; size: NA; J: TRBJ2-3; D: TRBD1; CDR3: CASSIGDRVDTQYF
V: TRBV2; length: 15; size: NA; J: TRBJ2-1; D: TRBD2; CDR3: CASLAGRALSNEQFF
V: TRBV29-1; length: 15; size: NA; J: TRBJ1-6; D: TRBD1; CDR3: CSVGDREIGNSPLHF
V: TRBV5-6; length: 14; size: NA; J: TRBJ1-4; D: NA; CDR3: CASSRDRGNEKLFF
V: TRBV7-9; length: 12; size: NA; J: TRBJ2-7; D: NA; CDR3: CASSFYTDEQYF
V: TRBV27; length: 13; size: once; J: TRBJ2-7; D: NA; CDR3: CASSLGPSYEQYF
V: TRBV2; length: 16; size: NA; J: TRBJ2-3; D: TRBD1; CDR3: CAIPGTGGRGTDTQYF
V: TRBV10-1; length: 17; size: NA; J: TRBJ2-7; D: TRBD2; CDR3: CASSDPGTSGSPLEQYF
V: TRBV7-9; length: 17; size: once; J: TRBJ2-3; D: TRBD1; CDR3: CASSMPGQGADTDTQYF
V: TRBV11-1; length: 15; size: NA; J: TRBJ1-1; D: NA; CDR3: CASSQNQGFYTEAFF
V: TRBV11-2; length: 15; size: NA; J: TRBJ2-7; D: TRBD2; CDR3: CASSWGLAPSYEQYF
V: TRBV2; length: 15; size: NA; J: TRBJ2-3; D: NA; CDR3: CASNPRRGGADTQYF
V: TRBV27; length: 13; size: NA; J: TRBJ2-1; D: NA; CDR3: CASRPPSYNEQFF
V: TRBV13; length: 14; size: NA; J: TRBJ2-3; D: NA; CDR3: CASSSGQGTDTQYF
V: TRBV20-1; length: 11; size: NA; J: TRBJ1-1; D: NA; CDR3: CSVRLNTEAFF
V: TRBV5-5; length: 20; size: NA; J: TRBJ2-2; D: TRBD2; CDR3: CASSLGLASGSFWDTGELFF
V: TRBV4-1; length: 14; size: NA; J: TRBJ2-2; D: NA; CDR3: CASSRYSATGELFF
V: TRBV5-6; length: 14; size: few; J: TRBJ2-1; D: TRBD1; CDR3: CASSIGQANNEQFF
V: TRBV25-1; length: 15; size: NA; J: TRBJ1-4; D: NA; CDR3: CASSEGRSTNEKLFF